The clone carrying this T cell receptor (beta chain) was observed once. The authors split each subset's genomic DNA evenly across several immunoSEQ plates. The protocol was immunoSEQ multiplex PCR, while the TCRdb copy is restricted to in-frame clones and leaves out a portion. The sample records over 850,000 clones, around 78% being singletons. The sample belongs to a study of shared clonotypes between healthy human individuals. The wider study: The donors, two women and three men, were aged 18 to 49.

V was pared by 0 bases and J by 5 bases, with 13 bases between. The germline V gene encodes CDR1 GTSNPN and CDR2 SVGIG (reference sequence). The CDR3 extends over 14 amino acids. The sequence was obtained from a man aged 18 to 29 in good health. Some clones in this sample may be carry-over from other donors' samples. Source material: memory CD4+ T cells from PBMCs. The subset denotes: CD45RA-negative fraction. The genes are TRBV30 and TRBJ1-2, with a tentative D call TRBD1 (5 bases). The CDR3 DNA follows: TGTGCCTGGAGTGTACTTGGGGGTCGGTATGGCTACACCTTC. Its translation: CAWSVLGGRYGYTF.